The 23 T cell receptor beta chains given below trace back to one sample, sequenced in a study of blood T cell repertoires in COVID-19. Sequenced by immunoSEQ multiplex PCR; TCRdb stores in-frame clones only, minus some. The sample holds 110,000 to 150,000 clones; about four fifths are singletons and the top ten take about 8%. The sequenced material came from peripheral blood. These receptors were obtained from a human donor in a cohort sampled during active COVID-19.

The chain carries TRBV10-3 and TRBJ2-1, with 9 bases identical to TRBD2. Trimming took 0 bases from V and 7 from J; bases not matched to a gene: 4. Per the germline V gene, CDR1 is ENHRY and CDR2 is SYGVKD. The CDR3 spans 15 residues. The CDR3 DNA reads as TGTGCCATCAGTGAGTCGCGGGGGGGCGGGAATGAGCAGTTCTTC. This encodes CAISESRGGGNEQFF.

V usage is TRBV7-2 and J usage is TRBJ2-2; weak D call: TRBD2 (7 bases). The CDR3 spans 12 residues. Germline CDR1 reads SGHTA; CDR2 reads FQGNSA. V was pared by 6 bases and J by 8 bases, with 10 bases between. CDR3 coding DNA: TGTGCCAGCAGGGCGGGGGCAGGGGAGCTGTTTTTT. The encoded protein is CASRAGAGELFF.

The CDR3 DNA reads as TGTGCCAGCAGTGAAGCGGTGCGGGCCGATCAGCCCCAGCATTTT. It yields the protein CASSEAVRADQPQHF. The rearrangement links TRBV2 to TRBJ1-5; D is unresolved. Germline lookup yields CDR1 SNHLY and CDR2 FYNNEI. Trimming cost V 0 bases and J 5 bases, with 11 bases left between them. There are 15 residues in the CDR3.

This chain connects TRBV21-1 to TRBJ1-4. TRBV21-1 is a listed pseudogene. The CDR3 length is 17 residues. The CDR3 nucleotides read TGTGCCAGCAGCAATCGAGGTTTAACGGATATACGGGAAAAACTGTTTTTT. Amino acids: CASSNRGLTDIREKLFF.

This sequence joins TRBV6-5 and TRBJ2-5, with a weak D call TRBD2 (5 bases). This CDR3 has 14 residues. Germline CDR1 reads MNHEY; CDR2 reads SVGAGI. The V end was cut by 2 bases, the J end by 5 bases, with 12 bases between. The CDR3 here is CASSYTRQVETQYF. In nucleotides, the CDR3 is TGTGCCAGCAGTTACACTAGGCAGGTGGAGACCCAGTACTTC.

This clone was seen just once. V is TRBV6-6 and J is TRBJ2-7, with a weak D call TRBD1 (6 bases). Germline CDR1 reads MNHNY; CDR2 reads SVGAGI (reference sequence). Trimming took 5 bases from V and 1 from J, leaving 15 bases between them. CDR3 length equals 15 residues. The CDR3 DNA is TGTGCCAGCAGTCTCGGGGCAGGGGAGTCCTACGAGCAGTACTTC. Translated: CASSLGAGESYEQYF.

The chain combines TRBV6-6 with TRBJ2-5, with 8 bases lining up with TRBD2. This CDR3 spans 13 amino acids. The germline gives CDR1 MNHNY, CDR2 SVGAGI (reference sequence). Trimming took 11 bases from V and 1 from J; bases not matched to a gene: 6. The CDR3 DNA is TGTGCCGCCGCTCGGGGGGGCCAAGAGACCCAGTACTTC. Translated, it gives CAAARGGQETQYF.

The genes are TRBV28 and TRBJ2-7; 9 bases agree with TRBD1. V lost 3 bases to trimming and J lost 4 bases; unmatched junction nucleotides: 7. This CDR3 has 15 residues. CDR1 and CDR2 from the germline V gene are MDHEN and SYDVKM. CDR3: CASSFGTGGGYEQYF. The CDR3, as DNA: TGTGCCAGCAGTTTCGGAACAGGGGGCGGGTACGAGCAGTACTTC.

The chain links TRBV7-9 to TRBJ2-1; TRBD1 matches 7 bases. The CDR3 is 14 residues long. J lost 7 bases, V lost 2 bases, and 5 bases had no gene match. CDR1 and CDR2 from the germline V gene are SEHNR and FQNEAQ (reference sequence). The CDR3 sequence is CASSLPYRGNEQFF. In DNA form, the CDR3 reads TGTGCCAGCAGCTTACCTTACAGGGGTAATGAGCAGTTCTTC.

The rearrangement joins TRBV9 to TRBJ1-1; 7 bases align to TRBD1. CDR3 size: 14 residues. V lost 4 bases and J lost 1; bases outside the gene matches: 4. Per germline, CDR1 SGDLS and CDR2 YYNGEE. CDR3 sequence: CASSLWTGNTEAFF. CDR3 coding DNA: TGTGCCAGCAGCTTGTGGACAGGGAACACTGAAGCTTTCTTT.

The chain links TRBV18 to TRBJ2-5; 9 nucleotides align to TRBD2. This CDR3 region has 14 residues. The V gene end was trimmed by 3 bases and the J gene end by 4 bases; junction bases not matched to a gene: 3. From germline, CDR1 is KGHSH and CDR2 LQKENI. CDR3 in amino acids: CASSPSSGVETQYF. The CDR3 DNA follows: TGTGCCAGCTCACCGTCTAGCGGGGTAGAGACCCAGTACTTC.

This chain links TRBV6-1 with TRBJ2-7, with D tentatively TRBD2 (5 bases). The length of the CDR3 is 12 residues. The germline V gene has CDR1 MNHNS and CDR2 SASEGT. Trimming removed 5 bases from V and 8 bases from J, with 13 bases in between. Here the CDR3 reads CASSSRDLQQYF. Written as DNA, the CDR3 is TGTGCCAGCAGTTCACGGGATTTACAGCAGTACTTC.

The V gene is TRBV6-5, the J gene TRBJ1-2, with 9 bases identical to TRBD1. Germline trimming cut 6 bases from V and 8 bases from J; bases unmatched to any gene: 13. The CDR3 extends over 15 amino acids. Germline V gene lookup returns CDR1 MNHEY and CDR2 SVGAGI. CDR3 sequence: CASSRRPDRGYGYTF. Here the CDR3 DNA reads TGTGCCAGCAGCCGACGACCGGACAGGGGATACGGCTACACCTTC.

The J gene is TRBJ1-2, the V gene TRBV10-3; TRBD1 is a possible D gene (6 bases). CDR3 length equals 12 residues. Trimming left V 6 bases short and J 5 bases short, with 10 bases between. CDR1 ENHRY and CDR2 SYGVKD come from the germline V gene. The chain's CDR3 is CAIRGTSYGYTF. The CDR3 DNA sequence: TGTGCCATCAGAGGGACAAGTTATGGCTACACCTTC.

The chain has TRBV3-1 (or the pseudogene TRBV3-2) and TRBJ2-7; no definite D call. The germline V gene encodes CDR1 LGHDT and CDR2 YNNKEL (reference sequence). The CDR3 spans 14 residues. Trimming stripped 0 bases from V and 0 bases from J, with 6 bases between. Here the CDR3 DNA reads TGTGCCAGCAGCCAAGATCCTTCCTCCTACGAGCAGTACTTC. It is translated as CASSQDPSSYEQYF.

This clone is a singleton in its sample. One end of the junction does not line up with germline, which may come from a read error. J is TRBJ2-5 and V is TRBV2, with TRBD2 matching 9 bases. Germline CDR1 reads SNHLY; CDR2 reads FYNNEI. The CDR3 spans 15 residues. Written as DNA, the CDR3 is TGTGCCAGCACTGAACCCGGGACTAGCTTGGAGACCCAGTACTTC. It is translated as CASTEPGTSLETQYF.

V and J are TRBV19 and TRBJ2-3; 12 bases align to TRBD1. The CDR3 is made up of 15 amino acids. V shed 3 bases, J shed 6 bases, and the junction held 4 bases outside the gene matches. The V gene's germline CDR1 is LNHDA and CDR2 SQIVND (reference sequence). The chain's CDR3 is CASSIGTGGADTQYF. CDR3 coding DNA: TGTGCCAGTAGTATTGGGACAGGGGGCGCGGATACGCAGTATTTT.

CDR3 amino acids: CATRDYQETQYF. The CDR3 nucleotides read TGTGCCACCAGGGACTACCAAGAGACCCAGTACTTC. V gene TRBV24-1 combines with J gene TRBJ2-5; tentatively, D is TRBD2 (5 bases). There are 12 residues in the CDR3. Germline-derived CDR1 and CDR2 are KGHDR and SFDVKD. Trimming stripped 7 bases from V and 0 bases from J, with 5 bases between.

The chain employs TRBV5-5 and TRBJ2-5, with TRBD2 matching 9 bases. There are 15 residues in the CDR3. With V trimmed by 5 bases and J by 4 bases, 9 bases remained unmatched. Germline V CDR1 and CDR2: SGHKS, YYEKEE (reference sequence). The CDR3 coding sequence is TGTGCCAGCAGAATCCTTAGCGGGGGAGGAGAGACCCAGTACTTC. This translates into CASRILSGGGETQYF.

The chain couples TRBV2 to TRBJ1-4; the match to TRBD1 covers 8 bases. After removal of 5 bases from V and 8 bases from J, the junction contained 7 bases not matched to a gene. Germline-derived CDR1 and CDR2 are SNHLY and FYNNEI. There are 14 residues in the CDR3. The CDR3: CASSPRTGLEKLFF. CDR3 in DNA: TGTGCCAGCAGTCCGAGGACAGGGTTGGAAAAACTGTTTTTT.

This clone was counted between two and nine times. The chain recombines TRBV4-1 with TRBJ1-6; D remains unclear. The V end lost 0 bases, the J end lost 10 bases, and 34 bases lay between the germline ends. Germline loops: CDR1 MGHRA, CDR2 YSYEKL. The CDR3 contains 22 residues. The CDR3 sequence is CASSQEGPAREGAYGPWSPLHF. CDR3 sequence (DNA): TGCGCCAGCAGCCAAGAGGGCCCGGCGCGGGAGGGAGCCTATGGCCCATGGTCACCCCTCCACTTT.

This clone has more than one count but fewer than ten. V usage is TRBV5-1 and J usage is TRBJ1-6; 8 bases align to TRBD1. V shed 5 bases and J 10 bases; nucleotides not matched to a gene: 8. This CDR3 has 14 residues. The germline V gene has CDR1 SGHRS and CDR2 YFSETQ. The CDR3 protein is CASSKGQAESPLHF. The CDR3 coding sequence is TGCGCCAGCAGTAAGGGACAGGCGGAATCACCCCTCCACTTT.

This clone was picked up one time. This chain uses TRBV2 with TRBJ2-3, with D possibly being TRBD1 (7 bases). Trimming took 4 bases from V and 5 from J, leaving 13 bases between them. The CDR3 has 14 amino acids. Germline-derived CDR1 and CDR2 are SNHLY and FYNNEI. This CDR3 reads CASSGTGGGDTQYF. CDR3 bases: TGTGCCAGCAGTGGGACAGGAGGGGGAGATACGCAGTATTTT.